A selection of T cell receptor beta chains follows, all from one sample in a study of T cells in Graves' hyperthyroidism and ophthalmopathy. One entry per CDR3 protein, called by TCRdb with MiXCR from the multiplex PCR reads. The data show under 300,000 distinct CDR3 sequences, about 14% seen once. Material for sequencing was blood. These receptors came from a woman between 25 and 40 years old with Graves' hyperthyroidism that later progressed to Graves' ophthalmopathy. CDR3s include the opening cysteine and the closing phenylalanine or tryptophan. A D gene is named only where the DNA matches it firmly. Rows may omit the clone size; those that give it use once, few, many or a size class.

d_call: NA
j_call: TRBJ2-1
v_call: TRBV6-1
clone_size: many
cdr3_nt: TGTGCCACCCGGCCTTGGGGTTCCTACAATGAGCAGTTCTTC
cdr3_aa: CATRPWGSYNEQFF

d_call: TRBD1
j_call: TRBJ1-1
v_call: TRBV5-5
clone_size: many
cdr3_nt: TGTGCCAGCAGCTTGGACAGGGGGCAGGCTGAAGCTTTCTTT
cdr3_aa: CASSLDRGQAEAFF

d_call: NA
j_call: TRBJ2-1
v_call: TRBV6-1
clone_size: many
cdr3_nt: TGTGCCGTTCGGACAGCCAGCTCCTACAATGAGCAGTTCTTC
cdr3_aa: CAVRTASSYNEQFF

d_call: TRBD2
j_call: TRBJ2-1
v_call: TRBV28
clone_size: NA
cdr3_nt: TGTGCCAGCAGAAACATAGGAACTAGCGGGTACAATGAGCAGTTCTTC
cdr3_aa: CASRNIGTSGYNEQFF

d_call: NA
j_call: TRBJ2-7
v_call: TRBV6-6
clone_size: many
cdr3_nt: TGTGCCAGCAGTTACATAAACACCCCCTACGAGCAGTACTTC
cdr3_aa: CASSYINTPYEQYF

d_call: NA
j_call: TRBJ2-1
v_call: TRBV6-2/TRBV6-3
clone_size: many
cdr3_nt: TGTGCCAGCAAACCGGGAACAGGGCACTCCTACAATGAGCAGTTCTTC
cdr3_aa: CASKPGTGHSYNEQFF

d_call: TRBD1
j_call: TRBJ1-1
v_call: TRBV18
clone_size: many
cdr3_nt: TGTGCCAGCTCACCTTTACAGGGGTTCGGCGTGAACACTGAAGCTTTCTTT
cdr3_aa: CASSPLQGFGVNTEAFF

d_call: NA
j_call: TRBJ1-1
v_call: TRBV7-9
clone_size: many
cdr3_nt: TGTGCCAGCAGGGCGGAGGGGGGCACTGAAGCTTTCTTT
cdr3_aa: CASRAEGGTEAFF

d_call: TRBD2
j_call: TRBJ2-2
v_call: TRBV5-4
clone_size: NA
cdr3_nt: TGTGCCAGCAGCAAGGGACTAGCGGGAGGACCGGCCGGGGAGCTGTTTTTT
cdr3_aa: CASSKGLAGGPAGELFF

d_call: TRBD2
j_call: TRBJ2-7
v_call: TRBV6-4
clone_size: NA
cdr3_nt: TGTGCCAGCAGTGAGTCGAGTAGCGGGAGCTATGAGCAGTACTTC
cdr3_aa: CASSESSSGSYEQYF

d_call: NA
j_call: TRBJ2-3
v_call: TRBV28
clone_size: many
cdr3_nt: TGTGCCAGCAGCCAGCGCTCGGATACGCAGTATTTT
cdr3_aa: CASSQRSDTQYF

d_call: NA
j_call: TRBJ2-2
v_call: TRBV13
clone_size: many
cdr3_nt: TGTGCCAGCAGCTTACCAGGGGAGGAGACCGGGGAGCTGTTTTTT
cdr3_aa: CASSLPGEETGELFF

d_call: TRBD1
j_call: TRBJ1-2
v_call: TRBV9
clone_size: NA
cdr3_nt: TGTGCCAGCAGCCCGCGTGAGGGGGCGGTTGGCTACACCTTC
cdr3_aa: CASSPREGAVGYTF

d_call: NA
j_call: TRBJ2-1
v_call: TRBV5-1
clone_size: few
cdr3_nt: TGCGCCAGCAGCTTGTGGACTGGTTTTTCGGACAATGAGCAGTTCTTC
cdr3_aa: CASSLWTGFSDNEQFF

d_call: NA
j_call: TRBJ2-7
v_call: TRBV20-1
clone_size: many
cdr3_nt: TGCAGTGCTAACGGAAGGCTTACCTACGAGCAGTACTTC
cdr3_aa: CSANGRLTYEQYF

d_call: NA
j_call: TRBJ2-2
v_call: TRBV5-1
clone_size: NA
cdr3_nt: TGCGCCAGCAGCTTGGTCGCGGGCGGAACCGGGGAGCTGTTTTTT
cdr3_aa: CASSLVAGGTGELFF

d_call: NA
j_call: TRBJ1-2
v_call: TRBV27
clone_size: many
cdr3_nt: TGTGCCAGCAGTTTATGGGCAGGGAGCTATGGCTACACCTTC
cdr3_aa: CASSLWAGSYGYTF

d_call: TRBD1
j_call: TRBJ2-7
v_call: TRBV27
clone_size: many
cdr3_nt: TGTGCCAGCAGTTTATCTGGGACAGGGGTTGTCGAGCAGTACTTC
cdr3_aa: CASSLSGTGVVEQYF